These 27 T cell receptor beta chains originate from one sample sequenced in a study of regulatory T cells in long-lasting Graves disease listed by TCRdb under 2021. Libraries were constructed by multiplex PCR. The instrument given in TCRdb is Illumina HiSeq 4000. TCR beta libraries were built with iRepertoire HTBI primers and Arm-PCR amplification of CDR3 regions. TCRdb handled the public reads itself, with Q25 trimming in fastp and clone calling in MiXCR, and kept productive beta chains. Each CDR3 protein gets just one entry, which takes the most common genes and DNA from the rows behind it. This sample lists about 460,000 distinct CDR3 sequences; approximately 23% were detected once. The ten largest clones add up to 10% to 15% of the sample. Per the publication, the time point label means: persistent/refractory GD, antithyroid drugs over 5 years with positive TRAb. RNA was extracted from PBMCs in TRIzol for both TCR sequencing and RNA sequencing.

The material was peripheral blood mononuclear cells (PBMCs), obtained when the disease was refractory, from a patient treated with antithyroid drugs. The receptor source for this set is a female donor with Graves disease.

The chain joins TRBV5-1 to TRBJ1-2; D gene ambiguous. Trimming took 1 base from V and 4 from J, leaving 14 bases between them. Germline CDR1 reads SGHRS; CDR2 reads YFSETQ. CDR3 size: 15 residues. The CDR3 DNA reads TGCGCCAGCAGCTTGTCGGCCAACGTGATCTATGGCTACACCTTC. Translated: CASSLSANVIYGYTF.

Comments on this clonotype: The conserved final phenylalanine or tryptophan is absent from the CDR3, which likely points to a read error. This chain joins TRBV20-1 and TRBJ2-5; a weak D match, TRBD2 (6 bases). The CDR3 consists of 15 residues. The germline V gene has CDR1 DFQATT and CDR2 SNEGSKA (reference sequence). V shed 4 bases and J shed 0 bases, with 15 bases lying between them. In DNA form, the CDR3 reads TGCAGTGCTATATCCCCGCGGGACGACCAAGAGACCCAGTACTCC. Translated, it gives CSAISPRDDQETQYS.

Comment on this clonotype: The germline gene is not matched at one end of the junction; a read error may be the cause. The V and J genes are TRBV4-3 and TRBJ1-1, with D unresolved. The CDR3 consists of 14 residues. CDR1 is LGHNA, CDR2 YSLEER, per germline. CDR3 DNA sequence: TGCGCCGGCAGCCAAGAAATTGGTGGCACTGAAGCTTTCTTT. Translating gives CAGSQEIGGTEAFF.

To note about this clonotype: This may be a read error, as it is one base from a much larger clone. This chain links TRBV6-5 with TRBJ1-5; possible D gene TRBD1, 6 bases. This CDR3 spans 15 amino acids. Germline CDR1 reads MNHEY; CDR2 reads SVGAGI. The CDR3 reads CASSFTQGINQSQHF. The CDR3 coding sequence is TGTGCCAGCAGTTTCACCCAGGGGATCAATCAGTCCCAGCATTTT.

In this sample, this clonotype turned up many times. The gene calls are TRBV20-1 and TRBJ1-1; D unclear. Trimming removed 1 base at V and 6 bases at J, with 12 bases between. This CDR3 is built from 13 residues. Germline CDR1 and CDR2: DFQATT and SNEGSKA (reference sequence). The DNA of the CDR3 is TGCAGTGCTAGAGGACGGGAGGAGGCTGAAGCTTTCTTT. Its protein is CSARGREEAEAFF.

The J gene is TRBJ2-7, the V gene TRBV7-9, with D perhaps TRBD2 (6 bases). CDR3 length: 14 amino acids. Per germline, CDR1 SEHNR and CDR2 FQNEAQ (reference sequence). V was clipped by 2 bases and J by 2 bases, with 10 bases between them. The CDR3 DNA is TGTGCCAGCAGCTTATCGGGGGAGGCCTACGAGCAGTACTTC. Protein: CASSLSGEAYEQYF.

In this sample, this clonotype turned up many times. The genes are TRBV15 and TRBJ1-4, with TRBD1 matching 7 bases. The V gene's germline CDR1 is LNHNV and CDR2 YYDKDF (reference sequence). The V segment lost 3 bases and the J segment 8 bases; nucleotides outside the gene matches: 18. The CDR3 spans 18 residues. The CDR3, as DNA: TGTGCCACCAGCAGGAGGCACCAAGCTGACAGGGAGGGAGAAAAACTGTTTTTT. Translated: CATSRRHQADREGEKLFF.

In its sample, this clonotype was seen a few times. The chain employs TRBV7-3 and TRBJ2-4; 9 bases fit TRBD2. The germline V gene encodes CDR1 SGHTA and CDR2 FQGTGA. J was trimmed by 8 bases and V by 4 bases; bases with no gene match: 6. The CDR3 length is 14 residues. CDR3 residues: CASSSRGGDDIQYF. In DNA form, the CDR3 reads TGTGCCAGCAGCTCCCGCGGGGGGGATGACATTCAGTACTTC.

This clonotype was recorded a few times. The chain carries TRBV7-9 and TRBJ1-2; D not resolved. The ends were cut back, 5 bases at V and 6 bases at J, with 22 bases in the middle. Germline V CDR1 and CDR2: SEHNR, FQNEAQ (reference sequence). The CDR3 has 16 amino acids. CDR3 amino acids: CASSPYGVTGSHGYTF. CDR3 DNA sequence: TGTGCCAGCAGCCCTTATGGGGTGACGGGGTCGCATGGCTACACCTTC.

V usage is TRBV30 and J usage is TRBJ2-7, with a weak D call TRBD2 (6 bases). Trimming pared 2 bases from V and 5 bases from J, leaving 16 bases between. This CDR3 has 14 amino acids. Germline lookup yields CDR1 GTSNPN and CDR2 SVGIG (reference sequence). CDR3 nucleotides: TGTGCCTGGAGTCGGGAGTCAGGAATACACGAGCAGTACTTC. Translated, it gives CAWSRESGIHEQYF.

This clonotype was seen a handful of times. The chain has TRBV12-3 or TRBV12-4 and TRBJ2-2; a weak D match, TRBD2 (6 bases). V dropped 4 bases and J dropped 4 bases, with 13 bases sitting between them. CDR3 length: 15 residues. The CDR3 loop reads CASSWTTPGTGELFF. The CDR3 bases are TGTGCCAGCAGTTGGACTACCCCGGGCACCGGGGAGCTGTTTTTT.

This clonotype has more than one count but fewer than ten. The chain has TRBV7-9 and TRBJ1-5; D gene uncertain. CDR3 length: 13 residues. V was pared by 0 bases and J by 4 bases, with 4 bases between. Germline CDR1 is SEHNR and CDR2 is FQNEAQ (reference sequence). The CDR3 coding sequence is TGTGCCAGCAGCTTAGCGATGAATCAGCCCCAGCATTTT. Protein sequence: CASSLAMNQPQHF.

At least ten counts were recorded for this clonotype. V usage is TRBV6-5 and J usage is TRBJ1-1; the D is unclear. Germline V gene lookup returns CDR1 MNHEY and CDR2 SVGAGI. The CDR3 covers 13 residues. Trimming took 0 bases from V and 4 from J, leaving 6 bases between them. Written as DNA, the CDR3 is TGTGCCAGCAGTTACTCTGGGTTCACTGAAGCTTTCTTT. Protein: CASSYSGFTEAFF.

This clonotype showed up just a few times. The CDR3 DNA is TGTGCCAGCAGCACCTTTAGCGGGGGACAAGAGACCCAGTACTTC. Its translation: CASSTFSGGQETQYF. This chain connects TRBV7-9 to TRBJ2-5; 9 bases agree with TRBD2. Germline-derived CDR1 and CDR2 are SEHNR and FQNEAQ (reference sequence). Trimming at V came to 5 bases and at J to 2 bases, leaving 6 bases not matched to a gene. The CDR3 has 15 residues.

This clonotype occurred a few times. The chain has TRBV7-6 and TRBJ1-1, with 10 bases matching TRBD1. J was trimmed by 3 bases and V by 1 base; bases with no gene match: 2. Germline V gene data show CDR1 as SGHVS and CDR2 as FNYEAQ. This CDR3 is built from 15 residues. The CDR3 here is CASSLVDRGHTEAFF. The CDR3 DNA reads TGTGCCAGCAGCTTAGTTGACAGGGGGCACACTGAAGCTTTCTTT. Full variable domain (remainder filled in from reference TRBV7-6 and TRBJ1-1): GAGVSQSPRYKVTKRGQDVALRCDPISGHVSLYWYRQALGQGPEFLTYFNYEAQQDKSGLPNDRFSAERPEGSISTLTIQRTEQRDSAMYRCASSLVDRGHTEAFFGQGTRLTVV.

This clonotype was counted at least ten times. The chain employs TRBV12-3 or TRBV12-4 and TRBJ1-2; the D gene is possibly TRBD1 (6 bases). CDR3 length: 15 residues. With 6 bases removed from V and 4 bases from J, the gap between germline ends came to 18 bases. The CDR3 spells CASSPGASSFYGYTF. In nucleotides, the CDR3 is TGTGCCAGCAGCCCGGGGGCCTCATCCTTCTATGGCTACACCTTC.

V gene TRBV13 combines with J gene TRBJ1-2, with 8 bases identical to TRBD1. CDR1 and CDR2 from the germline V gene are PRHDT and FYEKMQ (reference sequence). The length of the CDR3 is 14 residues. With V trimmed by 6 bases and J by 3 bases, 6 bases remained unmatched. The CDR3 sequence is CASRRQGQDYGYTF. The CDR3 nucleotides are TGTGCCAGCAGAAGACAGGGGCAAGACTATGGCTACACCTTC.

Remarks on this clonotype: This may be a read error, as it is one base from a much larger clone. The rearrangement uses TRBV2 and TRBJ2-7; D gene ambiguous. Trimming took 5 bases from V and 7 from J, leaving 21 bases between them. This CDR3 is built from 15 residues. Germline values: CDR1 SNHLY, CDR2 FYNNEI. The CDR3 sequence: CASSRAQAINHEQYF. The DNA of the CDR3 is TGTGCCAGCAGTCGGGCGCAAGCCATTAATCATGAGCAGTACTTC.

This clonotype has a handful of counts. The V call is TRBV20-1, the J call TRBJ2-2; no reliable D call. CDR1 DFQATT and CDR2 SNEGSKA come from the germline V gene (reference sequence). Trimming took off 0 bases at V and 6 bases at J, with 14 bases between the two ends. This CDR3 has 15 amino acids. CDR3 DNA: TGCAGTGCTAGAGATCCCCTCCCGGAAGCCGGGGAGCTGTTTTTT. Protein sequence: CSARDPLPEAGELFF.

At least ten counts were recorded for this clonotype. This rearrangement joins TRBV27 to TRBJ1-6; D gene ambiguous. The CDR3 is made up of 13 amino acids. Germline-derived CDR1 and CDR2 are MNHEY and SMNVEV (reference sequence). V was cut by 5 bases and J by 5 bases, with 7 bases left in between. Here the CDR3 reads CASSPLHNSPLHF. CDR3 DNA sequence: TGTGCCAGCAGTCCCCTACATAATTCACCCCTCCACTTT.

This clonotype was detected ten times or more. The chain joins TRBV15 to TRBJ2-7; D is possibly TRBD2 (6 bases). Per the germline V gene, CDR1 is LNHNV and CDR2 is YYDKDF (reference sequence). The CDR3 extends over 16 amino acids. V gave up 1 base and J gave up 3 bases, with 16 bases separating them. CDR3 nucleotides: TGTGCCACCAGCAGAGGGTCTAGCGAAAAAAACTACGAGCAGTACTTC. Protein: CATSRGSSEKNYEQYF.

This clonotype was detected a few times. The genes are TRBV6-1 and TRBJ2-5, with 10 positions matching TRBD1. The V gene end was trimmed by 5 bases and the J gene end by 1 base; junction bases not matched to a gene: 1. Per germline, CDR1 MNHNS and CDR2 SASEGT. The CDR3 sequence is 14 residues long. In nucleotides, the CDR3 is TGTGCCAGCAGTAGACAGGGGGCCCAAGAGACCCAGTACTTC. It yields the protein CASSRQGAQETQYF.

This clonotype has a count of ten or more. The chain has TRBV27 and TRBJ1-4; D unclear. Trimming pared 8 bases from V and 4 bases from J, leaving 8 bases between. Germline lookup yields CDR1 MNHEY and CDR2 SMNVEV (reference sequence). This CDR3 has 12 residues. CDR3 coding DNA: TGTGCCAGCGGTTATGGTAATGAAAAACTGTTTTTT. Its protein product is CASGYGNEKLFF.

This clonotype was observed many times. The gene calls are TRBV2 and TRBJ1-2, with TRBD1 matching over 7 bases. With V trimmed by 4 bases and J by 3 bases, 5 bases remained unmatched. Per germline, CDR1 SNHLY and CDR2 FYNNEI. The CDR3 is 14 residues long. CDR3 region: CASSGGTGDYGYTF. CDR3 DNA sequence: TGTGCCAGCAGTGGGGGTACAGGGGACTATGGCTACACCTTC.

This clonotype was detected many times. This rearrangement joins TRBV7-8 to TRBJ1-4, with D maybe TRBD1 (5 bases). V was shortened by 1 base and J by 8 bases, with 11 bases between the two germline ends. Germline assignment: CDR1 SGHVS and CDR2 FQNEAQ. This CDR3 region has 14 residues. CDR3 DNA sequence: TGTGCCAGCAGCTTAGAGGGGACTACGGAAAAACTGTTTTTT. Protein: CASSLEGTTEKLFF.

This chain links TRBV19 with TRBJ2-7, with D tentatively TRBD1 (5 bases). Trimming took off 3 bases at V and 0 bases at J, with 12 bases between the two ends. Germline V gives CDR1 LNHDA, CDR2 SQIVND (reference sequence). The CDR3 has 15 amino acids. The CDR3 loop reads CASSITSTVSYEQYF. The CDR3 region has the DNA TGTGCCAGTAGTATCACCTCGACAGTCTCCTACGAGCAGTACTTC.

This clonotype showed up many times. The gene calls are TRBV27 and TRBJ1-1; D might be TRBD1 (5 bases). Germline CDR1 reads MNHEY; CDR2 reads SMNVEV (reference sequence). V lost 2 bases, J lost 4 bases, and 11 bases lay in between. This CDR3 contains 14 residues. The CDR3 bases are TGTGCCAGCAGTTTAGGGGGAGCGGGCACTGAAGCTTTCTTT. Translated: CASSLGGAGTEAFF.